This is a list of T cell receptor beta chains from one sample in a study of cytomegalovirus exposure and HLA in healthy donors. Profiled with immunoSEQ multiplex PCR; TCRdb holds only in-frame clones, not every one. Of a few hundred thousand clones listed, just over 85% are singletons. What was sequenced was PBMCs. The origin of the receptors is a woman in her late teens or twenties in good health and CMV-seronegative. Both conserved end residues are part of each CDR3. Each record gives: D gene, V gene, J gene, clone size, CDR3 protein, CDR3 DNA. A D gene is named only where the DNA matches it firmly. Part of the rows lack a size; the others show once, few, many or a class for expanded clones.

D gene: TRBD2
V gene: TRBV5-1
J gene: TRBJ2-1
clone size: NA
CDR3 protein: CASSLVPSGLNEQFF
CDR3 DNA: TGCGCCAGCAGCTTGGTACCTAGCGGGCTCAATGAGCAGTTCTTC

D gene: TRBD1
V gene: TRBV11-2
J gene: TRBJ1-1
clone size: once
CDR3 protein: CASSLRTGRNTEAFF
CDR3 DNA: TGTGCCAGCAGCTTGCGGACAGGTCGGAACACTGAAGCTTTCTTT

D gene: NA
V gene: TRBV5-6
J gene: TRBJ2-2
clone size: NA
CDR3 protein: CASSLGGVSTNTGELFF
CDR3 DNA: TGTGCCAGCAGCCTGGGGGGAGTTTCGACGAACACCGGGGAGCTGTTTTTT

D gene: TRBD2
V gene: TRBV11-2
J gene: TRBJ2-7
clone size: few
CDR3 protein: CARMGAGVVHEQYF
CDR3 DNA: TGTGCCAGGATGGGAGCGGGAGTGGTTCACGAGCAGTACTTC

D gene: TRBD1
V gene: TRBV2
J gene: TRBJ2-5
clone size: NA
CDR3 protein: CASSPRTGPRETQYF
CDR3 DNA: TGTGCCAGCAGCCCCAGGACAGGGCCAAGGGAGACCCAGTACTTC

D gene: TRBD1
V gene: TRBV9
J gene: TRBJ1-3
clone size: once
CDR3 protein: CASSSGTGGGNTIYF
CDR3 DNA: TGTGCCAGCAGCTCCGGGACAGGGGGGGGAAACACCATATATTTT

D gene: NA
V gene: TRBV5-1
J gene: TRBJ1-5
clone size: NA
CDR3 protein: CASSPGDGNQPQHF
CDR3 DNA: TGCGCCAGCAGCCCTGGAGACGGCAATCAGCCCCAGCATTTT

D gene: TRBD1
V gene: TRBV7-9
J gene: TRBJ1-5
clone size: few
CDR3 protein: CASSSGQGISSNQPQHF
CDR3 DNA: TGTGCCAGCAGCTCGGGACAGGGGATTAGTAGCAATCAGCCCCAGCATTTT

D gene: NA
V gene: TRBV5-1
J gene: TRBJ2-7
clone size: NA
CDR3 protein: CASSKAEWAYEQYF
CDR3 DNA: TGCGCCAGCAGTAAAGCGGAATGGGCCTACGAGCAGTACTTC

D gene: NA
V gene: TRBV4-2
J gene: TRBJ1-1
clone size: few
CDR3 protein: CASSQDLGVNTEAFF
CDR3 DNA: TGTGCCAGCAGCCAAGATCTAGGGGTAAACACTGAAGCTTTCTTT

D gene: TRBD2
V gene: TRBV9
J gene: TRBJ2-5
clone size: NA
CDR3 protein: CASSVGAGGGETQYF
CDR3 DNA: TGTGCCAGCAGCGTAGGAGCGGGAGGAGGAGAGACCCAGTACTTC

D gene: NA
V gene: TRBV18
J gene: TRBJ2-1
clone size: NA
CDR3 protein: CASSQAPLNEQFF
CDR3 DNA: TGTGCCAGCTCACAAGCACCTCTTAATGAGCAGTTCTTC

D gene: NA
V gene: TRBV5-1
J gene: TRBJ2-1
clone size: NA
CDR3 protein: CASKEVQGEQFF
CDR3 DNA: TGCGCCAGCAAAGAGGTGCAGGGGGAGCAGTTCTTC

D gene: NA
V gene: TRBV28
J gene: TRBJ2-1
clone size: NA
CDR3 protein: CASSLSGQGDNEQFF
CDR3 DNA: TGTGCCAGCAGTTTGAGCGGGCAGGGGGACAATGAGCAGTTCTTC

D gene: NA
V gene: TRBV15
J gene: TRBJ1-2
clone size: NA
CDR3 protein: CATSREDNYGYTF
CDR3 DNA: TGTGCCACCAGCAGGGAGGACAACTATGGCTACACCTTC

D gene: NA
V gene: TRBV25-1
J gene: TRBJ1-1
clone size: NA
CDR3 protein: CASIPTGRDTEAFF
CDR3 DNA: TGTGCCAGCATCCCAACCGGCAGGGACACTGAAGCTTTCTTT

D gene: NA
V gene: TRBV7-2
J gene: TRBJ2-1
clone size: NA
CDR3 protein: CASSPTAGPYNEQFF
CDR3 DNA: TGTGCCAGCAGCCCGACGGCGGGACCTTACAATGAGCAGTTCTTC

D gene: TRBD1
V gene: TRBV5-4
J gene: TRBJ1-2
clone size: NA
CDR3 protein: CASSIRDRDSYGYTF
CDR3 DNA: TGTGCCAGCAGCATCCGGGACAGGGATAGCTATGGCTACACCTTC

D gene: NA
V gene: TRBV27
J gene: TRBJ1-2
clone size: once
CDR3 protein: CASSSILGEGPLHGYTF
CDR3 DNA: TGTGCCAGCAGTTCTATATTGGGGGAGGGTCCCCTACATGGCTACACCTTC

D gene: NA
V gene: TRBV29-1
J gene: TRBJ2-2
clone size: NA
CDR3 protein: CSVGYGGPNTGELFF
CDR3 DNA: TGCAGCGTTGGCTACGGGGGACCGAACACCGGGGAGCTGTTTTTT

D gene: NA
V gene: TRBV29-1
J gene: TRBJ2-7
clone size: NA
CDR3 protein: CSYSWDTSYEQYF
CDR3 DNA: TGCAGTTATTCCTGGGACACCTCCTACGAGCAGTACTTC

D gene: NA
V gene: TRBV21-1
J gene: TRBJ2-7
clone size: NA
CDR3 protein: CASSRGLAGLFYEQYF
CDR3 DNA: TGTGCCAGCAGCAGGGGACTAGCGGGATTATTTTACGAGCAGTACTTC

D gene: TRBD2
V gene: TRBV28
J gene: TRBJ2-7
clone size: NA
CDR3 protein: CASSLGGSVSYEQYF
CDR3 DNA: TGTGCCAGCAGTTTAGGCGGGAGTGTCTCCTACGAGCAGTACTTC

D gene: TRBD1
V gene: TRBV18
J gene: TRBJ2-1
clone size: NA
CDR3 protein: CASSLLTGTGSYNEQFF
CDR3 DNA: TGTGCCAGCTCACTTCTAACAGGGACAGGCTCCTACAATGAGCAGTTCTTC

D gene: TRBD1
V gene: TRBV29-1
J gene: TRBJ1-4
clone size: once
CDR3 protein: CSGTGLGEEKLFF
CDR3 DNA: TGCAGCGGGACAGGGTTGGGTGAGGAAAAACTGTTTTTT

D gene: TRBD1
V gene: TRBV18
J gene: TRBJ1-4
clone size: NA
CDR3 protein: CASSPLGQGAANEKLFF
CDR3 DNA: TGTGCCAGCTCACCACTCGGACAGGGGGCTGCTAATGAAAAACTGTTTTTT

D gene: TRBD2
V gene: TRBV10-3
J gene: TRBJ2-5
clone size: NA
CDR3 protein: CAISRLAGQETQYF
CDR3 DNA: TGTGCCATCAGTAGACTAGCGGGCCAAGAGACCCAGTACTTC

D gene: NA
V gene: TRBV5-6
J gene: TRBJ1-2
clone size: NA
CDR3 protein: CASSVGGIGRYGYTF
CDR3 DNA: TGTGCCAGCAGCGTTGGGGGGATAGGGAGGTATGGCTACACCTTC

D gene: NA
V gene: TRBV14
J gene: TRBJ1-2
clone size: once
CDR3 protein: CASSQEGGNYGYTF
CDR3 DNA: TGTGCCAGCAGCCAAGAGGGGGGGAACTATGGCTACACCTTC

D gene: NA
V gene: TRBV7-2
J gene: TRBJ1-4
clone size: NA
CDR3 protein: CASRMGSTGAVNEKLFF
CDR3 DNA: TGTGCCAGCAGAATGGGGTCTACAGGAGCCGTAAATGAAAAACTGTTTTTT